This TCR beta chain was captured in a study of OX40 agonist ivuxolimab in advanced cancers. For the study at large: In this trial design, patients received ivuxolimab intravenously at 0.01 to 10 mg/kg every 2 weeks. The mean age was about 57 years, ranging from about 20 to 79, with around four fifths of participants male.

Germline V gene data show CDR1 as SGHRS and CDR2 as YFSETQ. This CDR3 is 10 amino acids long. V was cut by 4 bases and J by 10 bases, with 8 bases left in between. Data came from immunoSEQ multiplex PCR; TCRdb stores just in-frame clones and leaves some out. The data hold around 69,000 clones, with 85% to 90% observed a single time. The rearrangement uses TRBV5-1 and TRBJ2-5; D not resolved. The source is an adult with an advanced solid tumor such as melanoma, head and neck, liver or kidney cancer. The sample was CD4+ or CD8+ T cells sorted from blood, taken in a trial of the OX40 agonist ivuxolimab. CDR3 sequence reads: CASSPRNQYF. Written as DNA, the CDR3 is TGCGCCAGCAGCCCTCGGAACCAGTACTTC.